What follows are 4 T cell receptor beta chains derived from one specimen sequenced in a study of T cells in Graves' hyperthyroidism and ophthalmopathy. Amplification yielded TCR beta CDR3 regions, with RNA transcripts as the source. First-round RT-PCR of the TCR CDR3 relied on the HTBI primer set. TCRdb itself ran the multiplex PCR reads through MiXCR, one entry per CDR3 protein. The top ten clones hold 28% of a sample with roughly 240,000 distinct CDR3 sequences, about a sixth of them seen once. The source material was blood. These receptors came from a woman in her late teens or twenties with Graves' ophthalmopathy.

This clonotype has a count of ten or more. This sequence joins TRBV30 and TRBJ2-3; 7 nucleotides align to TRBD2. The CDR3 totals 13 residues. Germline trimming cut 0 bases from V and 7 bases from J; bases unmatched to any gene: 4. Germline V gene sequence: CDR1 GTSNPN, CDR2 SVGIG (reference sequence). The chain's CDR3 is CAWSVKAGNTQYF. CDR3 sequence (DNA): TGTGCCTGGAGTGTAAAAGCGGGAAATACGCAGTATTTT. The full variable domain, completed using reference TRBV30 and TRBJ2-3, is SQTIHQWPATLVQPVGSPLSLECTVEGTSNPNLYWYRQAAGRGLQLLFYSVGIGQISSEVPQNLSASRPQDRQFILSSKKLLLSDSGFYLCAWSVKAGNTQYFGPGTRLTVL.

The V and J genes are TRBV12-3 or TRBV12-4 and TRBJ2-7; 8 bases are a match to TRBD2. V was pared by 6 bases and J by 2 bases, with 6 bases of the junction left unmatched. The CDR3 length is 14 residues. The CDR3, as DNA: TGTGCCAGCAGATTTAGCGGGATCCCCTACGAGCAGTACTTC. Translating gives CASRFSGIPYEQYF.

This clonotype has ten or more counts. The V call is TRBV6-1, the J call TRBJ1-5; TRBD1 is a possible D gene (5 bases). This CDR3 is 14 amino acids long. The V gene's germline CDR1 is MNHNS and CDR2 SASEGT. Between the trimmed V and J ends, which lost 6 bases and 5 bases, there was a span of 14 bases. CDR3 sequence reads: CASRWQGNHQPQHF. DNA of the CDR3: TGTGCCAGCAGATGGCAGGGCAACCATCAGCCCCAGCATTTT.

This clonotype was counted ten times or more. The chain employs TRBV2 and TRBJ1-6; D gene unclear. Trimming took off 5 bases at V and 6 bases at J, with 20 bases between the two ends. CDR3 length: 17 amino acids. Germline lookup yields CDR1 SNHLY and CDR2 FYNNEI. For the CDR3, the DNA is TGTGCCAGCAGTCCGGAACCCCTCTCCAATATTAATTCACCCCTCCACTTT. It codes for CASSPEPLSNINSPLHF.